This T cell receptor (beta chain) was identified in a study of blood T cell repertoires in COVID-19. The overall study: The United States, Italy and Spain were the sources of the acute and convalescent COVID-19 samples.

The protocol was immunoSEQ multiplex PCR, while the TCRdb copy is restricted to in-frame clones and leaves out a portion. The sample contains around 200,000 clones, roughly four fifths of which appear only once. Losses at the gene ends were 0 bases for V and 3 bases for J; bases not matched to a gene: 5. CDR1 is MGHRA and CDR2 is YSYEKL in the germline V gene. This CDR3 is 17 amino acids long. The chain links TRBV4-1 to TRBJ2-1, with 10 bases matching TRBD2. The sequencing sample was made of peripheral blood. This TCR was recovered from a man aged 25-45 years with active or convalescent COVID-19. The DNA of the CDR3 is TGCGCCAGCAGCCAAGAGGCCTCTAGCGGGAGCTACAATGAGCAGTTCTTC. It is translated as CASSQEASSGSYNEQFF.